The 8 T cell receptor beta chains given below trace back to one sample, sequenced in a study of T cells in Graves' hyperthyroidism and ophthalmopathy (dated by TCRdb to 2018 to 2020). Library preparation was by multiplex PCR. The data were produced on an Illumina HiSeq 2000. Amplification of TCR beta CDR3 regions was carried out from RNA transcripts. A first-round RT-PCR of the TCR CDR3 used the HTBI primer set with the Qiagen OneStep RT-PCR kit. Using fastp at Q25 and MiXCR, TCRdb reprocessed the public reads and kept productive beta chains. Under each unique CDR3 protein, matching rows form one entry showing the most common genes and DNA. For this sample there are hundreds of thousands of distinct CDR3 sequences; around an eighth appear just once. Clones ranked in the top ten supply around 28% of the sample. Sequencing input: blood. Receptor source: a man aged 45-65 years with Graves' ophthalmopathy.

This clonotype has a count of ten or more. This chain links TRBV11-2 with TRBJ2-7; 12 nucleotides agree with TRBD2. V was pared by 5 bases and J by 4 bases, with 6 bases of the junction left unmatched. CDR3 length: 15 amino acids. The germline V gene has CDR1 SGHAT and CDR2 FQNNGV. The CDR3 nucleotides read TGTGCCAGCAGCACCAGACTAGCGGGAGAGTACGAGCAGTACTTC. Its translation: CASSTRLAGEYEQYF.

This clonotype has ten or more counts. The chain uses TRBV30 and TRBJ2-3, with D maybe TRBD2 (6 bases). Germline CDR1 GTSNPN, CDR2 SVGIG (reference sequence). V shed 3 bases and J shed 11 bases, with 15 bases lying between them. CDR3 length: 12 residues. This CDR3 is CAWRSEGALQYF. The CDR3 bases are TGTGCCTGGAGATCGGAGGGAGCCCTGCAGTATTTT. Based on the CDR3 plus reference TRBV30 and TRBJ2-3, the full variable domain is SQTIHQWPATLVQPVGSPLSLECTVEGTSNPNLYWYRQAAGRGLQLLFYSVGIGQISSEVPQNLSASRPQDRQFILSSKKLLLSDSGFYLCAWRSEGALQYFGPGTRLTVL.

This clonotype was seen a handful of times. The V call is TRBV4-1, the J call TRBJ2-6; 9 bases fit TRBD2. The V gene's germline CDR1 is MGHRA and CDR2 YSYEKL. V dropped 3 bases and J dropped 0; count of bases not matched to a gene: 15. CDR3 size: 21 residues. CDR3: CASSQGLVAGGQFSGANVLTF. CDR3 bases: TGCGCCAGCAGCCAGGGATTGGTGGCGGGAGGGCAATTCTCTGGGGCCAACGTCCTGACTTTC.

This clonotype was counted only a few times. The V call is TRBV3-1, the J call TRBJ2-1, with D perhaps matching TRBD1 or TRBD2 (6 bases each). The V end was cut by 3 bases, the J end by 4 bases, with 13 bases between. Germline lookup yields CDR1 LGHDT and CDR2 YNNKEL (reference sequence). This CDR3 comprises 15 residues. Here the CDR3 DNA reads TGTGCCAGCAGCCAGCTACGGGGGCCGTACAATGAGCAGTTCTTC. Amino acid sequence: CASSQLRGPYNEQFF.

At least ten counts were recorded for this clonotype. The V call is TRBV6-1, the J call TRBJ2-3; a possible D gene is TRBD2 (5 bases). Germline CDR1 reads MNHNS; CDR2 reads SASEGT. The length of the CDR3 is 16 residues. V was pared by 2 bases and J by 2 bases, with 14 bases between. The CDR3 region has the DNA TGTGCCAGCAGTGAATTTTTTCGGACTGCCACAGATACGCAGTATTTT. Translating gives CASSEFFRTATDTQYF.

The rearrangement joins TRBV11-2 to TRBJ2-5; perhaps TRBD2 as D (6 bases). Germline values: CDR1 SGHAT, CDR2 FQNNGV. CDR3 length equals 14 residues. V shed 5 bases and J shed 5 bases, with 15 bases lying between them. CDR3 loop: CASSGYGGRETQYF. CDR3 nucleotide sequence: TGTGCCAGCAGCGGATACGGGGGTCGGGAGACCCAGTACTTC.

This clonotype was seen many times. The rearrangement links TRBV28 to TRBJ2-7; D gene uncertain. CDR1 is MDHEN, CDR2 SYDVKM, per germline. The CDR3 has 15 residues. Trimming took 6 bases from V and 1 from J, leaving 16 bases between them. CDR3 residues: CASRPQPSESYEQYF. DNA for the CDR3: TGTGCCAGCAGGCCACAACCCAGCGAGTCCTACGAGCAGTACTTC.

Turning to this clonotype: A much larger clone sits a single nucleotide away, making a read error possible. The V call is TRBV2, the J call TRBJ1-2; 8 bases are shared with TRBD1. CDR1 SNHLY and CDR2 FYNNEI come from the germline V gene. The CDR3 has 14 amino acids. The trim removed 5 bases at V and 6 bases at J, leaving 8 bases unmatched. For the CDR3, the DNA is TGTGCCAGCAGTTCTACAGGGGGGGGGGATGGCTACACCTTC. This codes for CASSSTGGGDGYTF.